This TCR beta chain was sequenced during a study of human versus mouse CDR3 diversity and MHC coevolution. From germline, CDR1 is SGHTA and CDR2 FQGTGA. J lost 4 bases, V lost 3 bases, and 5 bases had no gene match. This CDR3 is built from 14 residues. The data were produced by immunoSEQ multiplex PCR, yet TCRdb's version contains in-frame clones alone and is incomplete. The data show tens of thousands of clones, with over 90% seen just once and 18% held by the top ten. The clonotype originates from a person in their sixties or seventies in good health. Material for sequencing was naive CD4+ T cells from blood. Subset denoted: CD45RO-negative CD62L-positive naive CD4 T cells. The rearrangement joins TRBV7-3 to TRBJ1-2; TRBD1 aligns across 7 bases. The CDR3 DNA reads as TGTGCCAGCAGCTTGAACCGGGACAGCTATGGCTACACCTTC. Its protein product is CASSLNRDSYGYTF. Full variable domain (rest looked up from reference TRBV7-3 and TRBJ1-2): GAGVSQTPSNKVTEKGKYVELRCDPISGHTALYWYRQSLGQGPEFLIYFQGTGAADDSGLPNDRFFAVRPEGSVSTLKIQRTERGDSAVYLCASSLNRDSYGYTFGSGTRLTVV.